A selection of T cell receptor beta chains follows, all from one sample in a study of blood T cells in healthy people across ages. TCRdb reanalysed the 5' RACE reads using MiXCR and keeps one entry per CDR3 protein. The table shows 1 million or so distinct CDR3 sequences, with 35% to 50% occurring only once. Sequenced input: blood. The receptor source for this set is a woman aged 60-75 years in good health. The CDR3 runs from the conserved cysteine through the conserved F or W. Fields, in order: V gene, clone size, D gene, J gene, CDR3 DNA, CDR3 protein. D genes are given only for firm matches. Clone size is shown for a subset of rows, as once, few, many or a class of expanded clone.

>TRBV12-3/TRBV12-4|few|-|TRBJ1-2
TGTGCCAGCAGTTCCGGGCGTGGCTACACCTTC
CASSSGRGYTF
>TRBV15|-|TRBD2|TRBJ2-3
TGTGCCACCAGCAGGACTAGCGGGGTAACAGATACGCAGTATTTT
CATSRTSGVTDTQYF
>TRBV20-1|few|-|TRBJ1-5
TGCAGTGCTTCCAGGGGAGTCAATCAGCCCCAGCATTTT
CSASRGVNQPQHF
>TRBV27|-|TRBD2|TRBJ2-7
TGTGCCAGCAGTTCCCGGGGGGACGGTACCTACGAGCAGTACTTC
CASSSRGDGTYEQYF
>TRBV20-1|-|TRBD1|TRBJ2-1
TGCAGTGCTTCCGGGACAGCCAACAATGAGCAGTTCTTC
CSASGTANNEQFF
>TRBV16|-|-|TRBJ2-4
TGTGCCAGCAGCCCCTTGTTAGAGTCAAACATTCAGTACTTC
CASSPLLESNIQYF
>TRBV5-1|-|TRBD1|TRBJ2-5
TGCGCCAGCAGCTTGAACAGGGGATGGGAAGAGACCCAGTACTTC
CASSLNRGWEETQYF
>TRBV7-2|-|-|TRBJ2-5
TGTGCCAGCAGCTTAGGGAGGTCCAGGGACCAGTACTTC
CASSLGRSRDQYF
>TRBV12-3/TRBV12-4|-|-|TRBJ2-3
TGTGCCAGCAGTGGGGCTAGTTCTGATACGCAGTATTTT
CASSGASSDTQYF
>TRBV29-1|many|-|TRBJ2-6
TGCAGCGTTGAGGTTCGGGGCTCTGGGGCCAACGTCCTGACTTTC
CSVEVRGSGANVLTF
>TRBV7-2|-|-|TRBJ2-7
TGTGCCAGCAGCTTATCAGAGGCGAGGTGGATTAGCTCCTACGAGCAGTACTTC
CASSLSEARWISSYEQYF
>TRBV20-1|few|-|TRBJ1-6
TGCAGTGCCACGGACCTCCTATATAATTCACCCCTCCACTTT
CSATDLLYNSPLHF
>TRBV25-1|few|-|TRBJ2-7
TGTGCCAGCAGTGTCCCAGGGAACTCCTACGAGCAGTACTTC
CASSVPGNSYEQYF
>TRBV30|-|TRBD2|TRBJ2-3
TGTGCCTGGAGTGTACGGCTAGCGGGAGTTGGTTGGACAGATACGCAGTATTTT
CAWSVRLAGVGWTDTQYF
>TRBV29-1|-|-|TRBJ2-1
TGCAGCGTTGAGGCGGGGCCGGACAATGAGCAGTTCTTC
CSVEAGPDNEQFF